This note documents a single TCR beta chain sequence. Its antigen is still unknown. The sample holds no much larger clone one base away, and base qualities are not on file. This specimen belongs to a study of control samples from healthy donors and cancer patients (dated by TCRdb to about 2020). V loses 4 bases of germline sequence and J loses 1 base, and the interval between the two ends is 7 bases. As encoded in the germline V gene, CDR1 is SNHLY while CDR2 is FYNNEI. The CDR3 sequence holds 13 residues, the cysteine and phenylalanine included. Only the CDR3 DNA is retained, 39 bases long and in frame from the first base. Library preparation was by the immunoSEQ multiplex PCR assay. TCRdb retrieved this table from immuneACCESS and kept in-frame rearrangements only. Not all clones are present; in checked studies, unresolved V genes account for under half, and no reason is known for the remainder. This sample has roughly 69,000 clones in its table, and about 83% of those were observed once. The ten most abundant clones make up approximately 15% of the sample.

The sample taken for sequencing was blood. The rearrangement joined TRBV2 to TRBJ1-1, with the D segment identity uncertain. This TCR derives from a man in his fifties or sixties in good health. The DNA is as follows: TGTGCCAGCAGTGCGGTAAAGAACACTGAAGCTTTCTTT. The resulting protein is CASSAVKNTEAFF. The full variable domain, with segments outside the CDR3 supplied by the reference TRBV2 and TRBJ1-1 proteins, appears as EPEVTQTPSHQVTQMGQEVILRCVPISNHLYFYWYRQILGQKVEFLVSFYNNEISEKSEIFDDQFSVERPDGSNFTLKIRSTKLEDSAMYFCASSAVKNTEAFFGQGTRLTVV.